These 22 T cell receptor beta chains were all obtained from the same sample, sequenced in a study of T cells in tuberculosis. Here immunoSEQ multiplex PCR was the method, and the copy in TCRdb shows in-frame clones only, minus some. The profile covers roughly 59,000 clones, with around 81% appearing a single time and around 13% taken by the ten largest. Cells were sorted from thawed PBMC rested overnight and stained with GMM-loaded CD1B tetramer, viability dye and anti-CD3. C32 glucose monomycolate from Rhodococcus equi was loaded onto the CD1B tetramers. Sequencing input: CD1b-GMM tetramer-negative cells sorted from PBMCs. The receptor set was obtained from an adult woman with latent tuberculosis.

The rearrangement uses TRBV27 and TRBJ1-1, with 10 bases aligning to TRBD1. The V gene end was trimmed by 5 bases and the J gene end by 5 bases; junction bases not matched to a gene: 8. Germline-derived CDR1 and CDR2 are MNHEY and SMNVEV (reference sequence). This CDR3 has 15 residues. The CDR3 sequence: CASSGQGVGRTEAFF. The DNA for the CDR3 is TGTGCCAGCAGTGGACAGGGGGTGGGGAGGACTGAAGCTTTCTTT.

This clone has a handful of counts. The chain is built from TRBV27 and TRBJ1-1; D gene unclear. Germline V gives CDR1 MNHEY, CDR2 SMNVEV (reference sequence). Trimming took 2 bases from V and 2 from J, leaving 9 bases between them. CDR3 length equals 14 residues. CDR3 bases: TGTGCCAGCAGTTTAACCGGGTCCAACACTGAAGCTTTCTTT. Protein product: CASSLTGSNTEAFF.

This clone was detected once. The chain employs TRBV18 and TRBJ1-2, with TRBD1 identical over 7 bases. The V gene's germline CDR1 is KGHSH and CDR2 LQKENI. The trim removed 3 bases at V and 2 bases at J, leaving 9 bases unmatched. CDR3 length equals 16 residues. The CDR3 DNA follows: TGTGCCAGCTCACCGCCTACATTGACAGGGAACTATGGCTACACCTTC. Translating gives CASSPPTLTGNYGYTF.

The chain recombines TRBV7-9 with TRBJ1-1; D ambiguous. The CDR3 totals 15 residues. Per the germline V gene, CDR1 is SEHNR and CDR2 is FQNEAQ (reference sequence). The germline V and J ends were trimmed by 2 bases and 0 bases, with 10 bases remaining between them. CDR3 nucleotides: TGTGCCAGCAGCTTAAGTCAGTTTATGAACACTGAAGCTTTCTTT. As protein: CASSLSQFMNTEAFF.

The chain couples TRBV4-2 to TRBJ1-2; 7 nucleotides agree with TRBD1. With V trimmed by 3 bases and J by 0 bases, 4 bases remained unmatched. The CDR3 sequence is 15 residues long. Germline V gives CDR1 LGHNA, CDR2 YNFKEQ. The CDR3, as DNA: TGTGCCAGCAGCCATCCCGGGACAGCTAACTATGGCTACACCTTC. Amino acids: CASSHPGTANYGYTF.

The chain is built from TRBV6-1 and TRBJ1-2; D is undetermined. Trimming stripped 6 bases from V and 6 bases from J, with 14 bases between. The CDR3 is made up of 13 amino acids. Germline CDR1 and CDR2: MNHNS and SASEGT. This CDR3 reads CASSRGLRDGYTF. The CDR3 nucleotides read TGTGCCAGCAGCCGAGGGTTGCGGGATGGCTACACCTTC.

V is TRBV6-1 and J is TRBJ2-3; 7 bases align to TRBD1. In germline, CDR1 is MNHNS, CDR2 SASEGT. CDR3 length: 14 amino acids. V shed 4 bases, J shed 5 bases, and the junction held 6 bases outside the gene matches. The CDR3 DNA reads TGTGCCAGCAGTGTCATGACAGGGAGAGATACGCAGTATTTT. Its protein is CASSVMTGRDTQYF.

CDR3 in amino acids: CASSPKGGTEAFF. In DNA form, the CDR3 reads TGTGCCAGCAGCCCAAAAGGGGGCACTGAAGCTTTCTTT. The rearrangement uses TRBV11-3 and TRBJ1-1, with TRBD1 as a possible D gene (6 bases). V was pared by 5 bases and J by 4 bases, with 11 bases between. This CDR3 contains 13 residues. Germline V gives CDR1 SGHNT, CDR2 YENEEA.

V usage is TRBV30 and J usage is TRBJ2-7, with D perhaps matching TRBD1 (6 bases). Per germline, CDR1 GTSNPN and CDR2 SVGIG (reference sequence). The length of the CDR3 is 12 residues. V gave up 0 bases and J gave up 7 bases, with 10 bases separating them. The CDR3: CAWSVQGREQYF. As DNA, the CDR3 is TGTGCCTGGAGTGTACAGGGCAGGGAGCAGTACTTC.

The V and J genes are TRBV2 and TRBJ1-5; D perhaps matches TRBD1 (6 bases). Between the trimmed V and J ends, which lost 8 bases and 5 bases, there was a span of 10 bases. The CDR3 length is 12 residues. Germline values: CDR1 SNHLY, CDR2 FYNNEI. CDR3 nucleotides: TGTGCCAGCGGCACAGGGTATCAGCCCCAGCATTTT. Residues: CASGTGYQPQHF.

The chain uses TRBV4-2 and TRBJ2-7; possibly TRBD2 for D (6 bases). The ends were cut back, 0 bases at V and 4 bases at J, with 13 bases in the middle. This CDR3 has 15 amino acids. The germline gives CDR1 LGHNA, CDR2 YNFKEQ. Here the CDR3 DNA reads TGTGCCAGCAGCCAAGAGTGGGGGGAAGGTTACGAGCAGTACTTC. Translating gives CASSQEWGEGYEQYF.

V gene TRBV7-8 combines with J gene TRBJ1-6, with D possibly being TRBD1 (5 bases). The CDR3 sequence is 16 residues long. Germline CDR1 reads SGHVS; CDR2 reads FQNEAQ. The V end lost 1 base, the J end lost 7 bases, and 14 bases lay between the germline ends. CDR3 nucleotide sequence: TGTGCCAGCAGCTTAGGAAGGGGAGGACGAAATTCACCCCTCCACTTT. Translated: CASSLGRGGRNSPLHF.

V gene TRBV7-7 combines with J gene TRBJ2-5, with 7 positions matching TRBD1. Trimming removed 2 bases from V and 5 bases from J; junction bases left unmatched: 2. The CDR3 covers 13 residues. Germline CDR1 reads SSHAT; CDR2 reads FNYEAQ (reference sequence). CDR3 region: CASSLQGVETQYF. The CDR3 DNA is TGTGCCAGCAGCTTACAGGGGGTCGAGACCCAGTACTTC.

The genes are TRBV6-1 and TRBJ2-2; 8 nucleotides agree with TRBD1. CDR1 and CDR2 (germline): MNHNS, SASEGT. The CDR3 totals 14 residues. Unmatched junction bases numbered 6, after V lost 8 bases and J lost 4 bases. CDR3 sequence: CASSSGGATGELFF. The CDR3, as DNA: TGTGCCAGCTCGTCAGGGGGCGCCACCGGGGAGCTGTTTTTT.

The chain uses TRBV9 and TRBJ2-2, with TRBD2 as a possible D gene (5 bases). The CDR3 is made up of 14 amino acids. CDR1 SGDLS and CDR2 YYNGEE come from the germline V gene. V shed 2 bases and J shed 4 bases, with 9 bases lying between them. The CDR3 sequence: CASSVRRGTGELFF. CDR3 nucleotides: TGTGCCAGCAGCGTCCGTCGGGGCACCGGGGAGCTGTTTTTT.

The CDR3 sequence: CASSLTSGGWGEQFF. CDR3 nucleotide sequence: TGTGCCAGCAGCCTGACTAGCGGGGGCTGGGGTGAGCAGTTCTTC. The chain joins TRBV7-3 to TRBJ2-1; 12 nucleotides line up with TRBD2. Unmatched junction bases numbered 8, after V lost 5 bases and J lost 9 bases. There are 15 residues in the CDR3. Germline V gene sequence: CDR1 SGHTA, CDR2 FQGTGA.

The chain joins TRBV6-1 to TRBJ1-1; D is uncertain. This CDR3 spans 14 amino acids. Germline CDR1 is MNHNS and CDR2 is SASEGT. V gave up 4 bases and J gave up 5 bases, with 14 bases separating them. CDR3 nucleotides: TGTGCCAGCAGTGGGTTTGGAGGAGGGACTGAAGCTTTCTTT. It codes for CASSGFGGGTEAFF.

This clone was seen a handful of times. The chain is built from TRBV29-1 and TRBJ2-5, with TRBD1 as a possible D gene (5 bases). The germline V and J ends were trimmed by 2 bases and 2 bases, with 6 bases remaining between them. The germline V gene encodes CDR1 SQVTM and CDR2 ANQGSEA. The CDR3 runs 12 residues. CDR3 protein: CSVERQQETQYF. The CDR3 DNA follows: TGCAGCGTTGAACGACAGCAAGAGACCCAGTACTTC.

The chain combines TRBV23-1 with TRBJ2-1, with 10 bases lining up with TRBD1. TRBV23-1 is flagged as an ORF with uncertain function. The CDR3 totals 16 residues. The V and J ends lost 3 bases and 6 bases, in that order; junction bases with no gene match: 8. CDR3 sequence (DNA): TGCGCCAGCAGTCATCCCGGGACAGGGGCCTCCAATGAGCAGTTCTTC. It encodes CASSHPGTGASNEQFF.

In this sample, this clone turned up a few times. The CDR3 region has the DNA TGTGCCAGCAGCGTAGAAGCCCAGGGCCGTGGTGGCTACACCTTC. This translates into CASSVEAQGRGGYTF. The J gene is TRBJ1-2, the V gene TRBV9, with D possibly being TRBD1 (5 bases). Trimming stripped 0 bases from V and 7 bases from J, with 16 bases between. The CDR3 length is 15 residues. CDR1 and CDR2 from the germline V gene are SGDLS and YYNGEE.

The rearrangement joins TRBV7-2 to TRBJ1-6; 7 nucleotides agree with TRBD1. With 3 bases clipped from V and 6 bases from J, the junction kept 8 bases outside the gene matches. Germline CDR1 is SGHTA and CDR2 is FQGNSA. The CDR3 is 16 amino acids. This CDR3 is CASSFTLTGLNSPLHF. The DNA for the CDR3 is TGTGCCAGCAGCTTCACCCTGACAGGGCTTAATTCACCCCTCCACTTT.

The chain carries TRBV9 and TRBJ1-6, with a tentative D call TRBD1 (5 bases). The V end lost 0 bases, the J end lost 5 bases, and 6 bases lay between the germline ends. This CDR3 is built from 14 residues. The V gene's germline CDR1 is SGDLS and CDR2 YYNGEE. The DNA of the CDR3 is TGTGCCAGCAGCGTAGAAGGGGATAATTCACCCCTCCACTTT. It translates to CASSVEGDNSPLHF.